This entry lists 22 T cell receptor beta chains sequenced from one sample in a study of Ad26.COV2.S vaccination and SARS-CoV-2 variants. The data were produced by immunoSEQ multiplex PCR, yet TCRdb's version contains in-frame clones alone and is incomplete. The sample lists about 680,000 clones; roughly nine tenths were seen once. Regarding treatment: roughly 19 received Ad26.COV2.S at low or high dose, single or two shots; about 5 received placebo; per-sample allocation not given. Sampling took place 63 days after the first vaccine or placebo injection. The specimen was peripheral blood, collected in a trial of Ad26.COV2.S vaccine versus placebo. The receptors here all came from a person aged 18 to 59 who received the Ad26.COV2.S COVID-19 vaccine or a placebo.

The rearrangement joins TRBV30 to TRBJ2-5; D ambiguous. Trimming removed 1 base from V and 4 bases from J, with 13 bases in between. The CDR3 has 14 residues. Germline V gives CDR1 GTSNPN, CDR2 SVGIG (reference sequence). DNA for the CDR3: TGTGCCTGGAGTGAGGCACAGCCGGCAGAGACCCAGTACTTC. It translates to CAWSEAQPAETQYF.

This clone was counted only a few times. The chain recombines TRBV2 with TRBJ1-4; no definite D call. CDR3 length equals 14 residues. V was cut by 6 bases and J by 4 bases, with 12 bases left in between. Germline-derived CDR1 and CDR2 are SNHLY and FYNNEI. The CDR3: CASRPGVYNEKLFF. In DNA, the CDR3 is TGTGCCAGCAGACCGGGAGTTTATAATGAAAAACTGTTTTTT. The variable domain in full, with the rest retrieved from reference TRBV2 and TRBJ1-4, is EPEVTQTPSHQVTQMGQEVILRCVPISNHLYFYWYRQILGQKVEFLVSFYNNEISEKSEIFDDQFSVERPDGSNFTLKIRSTKLEDSAMYFCASRPGVYNEKLFFGSGTQLSVL.

The V and J genes are TRBV6-5 and TRBJ1-1, with unresolved D. This CDR3 has 14 residues. Germline V gene data show CDR1 as MNHEY and CDR2 as SVGAGI. The V end was cut by 6 bases, the J end by 1 base, with 12 bases between. In DNA form, the CDR3 reads TGTGCCAGCAGAGCACTTGGGCGGAACACTGAAGCTTTCTTT. Its translation is CASRALGRNTEAFF.

The CDR3 nucleotides are TGTGCCAGCAGTCCTAGCGGGAGAACGTACGAGCAGTACTTC. This codes for CASSPSGRTYEQYF. This chain links TRBV6-5 with TRBJ2-7, with 10 bases that match TRBD2. The CDR3 spans 14 residues. V shed 5 bases and J 4 bases; nucleotides not matched to a gene: 5. Germline V gene lookup returns CDR1 MNHEY and CDR2 SVGAGI.

This clone was detected only a few times. V and J are TRBV27 and TRBJ1-2, with TRBD1 matching 7 bases. The V gene's germline CDR1 is MNHEY and CDR2 SMNVEV (reference sequence). With 7 bases clipped from V and 2 bases from J, the junction kept 4 bases outside the gene matches. The CDR3 length is 13 residues. The CDR3, as DNA: TGTGCCAGCAAACCGGACAGGAACTATGGCTACACCTTC. Residues: CASKPDRNYGYTF.

The chain recombines TRBV7-2 with TRBJ1-1; maybe TRBD1 (5 bases). This CDR3 has 13 residues. Per the germline V gene, CDR1 is SGHTA and CDR2 is FQGNSA. V was trimmed by 3 bases and J by 6 bases, leaving 11 bases between them. The CDR3 region has the DNA TGTGCCAGCAGCTTGACAGTGAGCCCTGAAGCTTTCTTT. It codes for CASSLTVSPEAFF.

The chain recombines TRBV5-1 with TRBJ2-3; the D gene is possibly TRBD2 (6 bases). Deletions cut 7 bases from V and 1 base from J, with 19 bases between. CDR3 length: 16 residues. Looked up from germline, CDR1 is SGHRS and CDR2 is YFSETQ. The CDR3 bases are TGCGCCAGCCGGCCTCTGGCGGGAAGTGGCACAGATACGCAGTATTTT. Residues: CASRPLAGSGTDTQYF.

V is TRBV5-8 and J is TRBJ2-7, with 9 bases aligning to TRBD1. Unmatched junction bases numbered 7, after V lost 4 bases and J lost 2 bases. Germline CDR1 and CDR2: SGHTS and YDEGEE. The CDR3 runs to 15 residues. In DNA, the CDR3 is TGTGCCAGCAGCAACGGACAGGGGTCGGCCTACGAGCAGTACTTC. Translation gives CASSNGQGSAYEQYF.

A note on this clone: An end of the junction differs from the germline gene, which may be a read error. J is TRBJ1-2 and V is TRBV12-3 or TRBV12-4; D is perhaps TRBD1 (5 bases). The CDR3 extends over 13 amino acids. The CDR3 loop reads CASSWQGNDGYTF. The CDR3 nucleotides read TGTGCCAGCAGTTGGCAGGGTAACGATGGCTACACCTTC.

Note on this clone: A much more abundant neighbour one base away suggests this may be a read error. The rearrangement uses TRBV6-6 and TRBJ2-7, with 9 nucleotides matching TRBD1. Per the germline V gene, CDR1 is MNHNY and CDR2 is SVGAGI (reference sequence). The J segment lost 4 bases and the V segment lost 6 bases, leaving 7 bases of the junction unmatched. The CDR3 runs 14 residues. This CDR3 reads CASSPPGQGYEQYF. The DNA for the CDR3 is TGTGCCAGCAGCCCCCCGGGACAGGGTTACGAGCAGTACTTC.

The CDR3 DNA sequence: TGTGCCAGCAGCTTAAGGCGGGAGGGCCTTGTGGGGCAGTTCTTC. Translation gives CASSLRREGLVGQFF. The chain employs TRBV7-8 and TRBJ2-1, with TRBD2 matching over 9 bases. This CDR3 has 15 amino acids. J was trimmed by 12 bases and V by 2 bases; bases with no gene match: 11. CDR1 SGHVS and CDR2 FQNEAQ come from the germline V gene.

The genes are TRBV27 and TRBJ1-2; TRBD1 aligns across 7 bases. This CDR3 is 13 amino acids long. Trimming cost V 5 bases and J 4 bases; bases outside gene matches: 4. In germline, CDR1 is MNHEY, CDR2 SMNVEV (reference sequence). CDR3 region: CASSARDSYGYTF. The CDR3 nucleotides read TGTGCCAGCAGTGCCCGGGACAGCTATGGCTACACCTTC.

This chain joins TRBV6-2 or TRBV6-3 and TRBJ1-2; D unresolved. CDR1 MNHEY and CDR2 SVGEGT come from the germline V gene. The CDR3 consists of 16 residues. Trimming shortened V by 2 bases and J by 3 bases, and 16 bases separated the two germline ends. In nucleotides, the CDR3 is TGTGCCAGCAGTTACACCCACATCCATCTAGACTATGGCTACACCTTC. Its protein product is CASSYTHIHLDYGYTF.

The V gene is TRBV5-5, the J gene TRBJ2-1, with 10 bases aligning to TRBD2. The germline CDR1 and CDR2 sequences are SGHKS and YYEKEE (reference sequence). The CDR3 covers 15 residues. J was trimmed by 10 bases and V by 2 bases; bases with no gene match: 9. The CDR3 sequence: CASSFTSGNSGEQFF. The CDR3 bases are TGTGCCAGCAGCTTCACTAGCGGGAATTCAGGGGAGCAGTTCTTC.

The rearrangement joins TRBV7-8 to TRBJ2-1; 9 bases are shared with TRBD2. Germline-derived CDR1 and CDR2 are SGHVS and FQNEAQ. After removal of 1 base from V and 9 bases from J, the junction contained 13 bases not matched to a gene. The CDR3 is 17 amino acids. In DNA, the CDR3 is TGTGCCAGCAGCTTAGTAGGCCGCGGGAGGGCCGCGGGTGAGCAGTTCTTC. Its protein is CASSLVGRGRAAGEQFF.

V gene TRBV5-1 combines with J gene TRBJ1-1, with 10 bases aligning to TRBD1. The trim removed 4 bases at V and 1 base at J, leaving 4 bases unmatched. Looked up from germline, CDR1 is SGHRS and CDR2 is YFSETQ. The CDR3 totals 15 residues. The CDR3: CASSNRDRGNTEAFF. The DNA for the CDR3 is TGCGCCAGCAGCAATCGGGACAGGGGGAACACTGAAGCTTTCTTT.

The genes are TRBV6-6 and TRBJ1-4, with D uncertain. This CDR3 contains 15 residues. Per germline, CDR1 MNHNY and CDR2 SVGAGI (reference sequence). The V and J ends lost 7 bases and 0 bases respectively, with 12 bases between them. CDR3 region: CASMLDGATNEKLFF. The CDR3 region has the DNA TGTGCCAGCATGTTGGACGGAGCAACTAATGAAAAACTGTTTTTT.

The chain couples TRBV6-6 to TRBJ1-4; D not resolved. The germline gives CDR1 MNHNY, CDR2 SVGAGI (reference sequence). V lost 4 bases, J lost 3 bases, and 6 bases lay in between. The CDR3 is 13 amino acids. The CDR3 reads CASSSQSNEKLFF. CDR3 coding DNA: TGTGCCAGCAGTTCACAGTCTAATGAAAAACTGTTTTTT.

The CDR3 DNA reads as TGTGCCAGCAGTCCCCGGAACGGGGGTCAGCCCCAGCATTTT. Residues: CASSPRNGGQPQHF. The chain recombines TRBV27 with TRBJ1-5; maybe TRBD1 (5 bases). The CDR3 is 14 residues long. CDR1 and CDR2 (germline): MNHEY, SMNVEV (reference sequence). V lost 5 bases, J lost 6 bases, and 14 bases lay in between.

V is TRBV7-9 and J is TRBJ1-2; weak D call: TRBD1 (5 bases). Per germline, CDR1 SEHNR and CDR2 FQNEAQ (reference sequence). V gave up 3 bases and J gave up 9 bases, with 17 bases separating them. This CDR3 comprises 14 residues. In DNA, the CDR3 is TGTGCCAGCAGCTTGGTGCCGGGACGGGGAAGCTACACCTTC. It is translated as CASSLVPGRGSYTF.

The chain employs TRBV29-1 and TRBJ2-7; D possibly corresponds to TRBD2 (5 bases). V was clipped by 1 base and J by 3 bases, with 10 bases between them. Germline V gene lookup returns CDR1 SQVTM and CDR2 ANQGSEA. The CDR3 is 13 residues long. The CDR3 reads CSVEGRSVYEQYF. The CDR3 DNA is TGCAGCGTTGAAGGGAGGTCGGTCTACGAGCAGTACTTC.

The chain has TRBV19 and TRBJ1-1; TRBD1 agrees at 7 bases. V lost 4 bases and J lost 1; bases outside the gene matches: 3. The V gene's germline CDR1 is LNHDA and CDR2 SQIVND (reference sequence). CDR3 length: 14 amino acids. CDR3 loop: CASSKGATNTEAFF. The CDR3 DNA reads TGTGCCAGTAGTAAGGGGGCGACGAACACTGAAGCTTTCTTT.